The 27 T cell receptor beta chains presented below share a single source sample, sequenced in a study of shared clonotypes between healthy human individuals. Method: immunoSEQ multiplex PCR; TCRdb's copy keeps in-frame clones and lacks some. The sample lists over a million clones, roughly 95% occurring once. The sequencing input was naive CD4+ T cells sorted from blood. The sample's subset: CD45RA+ positively selected. Source of these receptors: a man aged 25 to 40 in good health.

DNA of the CDR3: TGCGCCAGCAGTGAACGGGGCCGGGGGGATGAAAAACTGTTTTTT. It is translated as CASSERGRGDEKLFF. The gene calls are TRBV10-1 and TRBJ1-4; perhaps TRBD1 as D (5 bases). Germline V CDR1 and CDR2: WNHNN, SYGVQD (reference sequence). Trimming left V 3 bases short and J 6 bases short, with 14 bases between. This CDR3 is 15 amino acids long.

The chain links TRBV5-1 to TRBJ2-5, with 14 bases that match TRBD2. This CDR3 is built from 18 residues. Germline V gene data show CDR1 as SGHRS and CDR2 as YFSETQ. V lost 2 bases to trimming and J lost 5 bases; unmatched junction nucleotides: 11. The CDR3: CASSFGLAGGFPRETQYF. CDR3 DNA sequence: TGCGCCAGCAGCTTCGGACTAGCGGGAGGATTCCCTCGGGAGACCCAGTACTTC.

The genes are TRBV28 and TRBJ1-4; D is uncertain. Trimming removed 4 bases at V and 6 bases at J, with 9 bases between. Per the germline V gene, CDR1 is MDHEN and CDR2 is SYDVKM. This CDR3 region has 13 residues. The DNA for the CDR3 is TGTGCCAGCAGTTCTATCTTCTATGAAAAACTGTTTTTT. It encodes CASSSIFYEKLFF. The full variable domain, its missing parts supplied by reference TRBV28 and TRBJ1-4, is DVKVTQSSRYLVKRTGEKVFLECVQDMDHENMFWYRQDPGLGLRLIYFSYDVKMKEKGDIPEGYSVSREKKERFSLILESASTNQTSMYLCASSSIFYEKLFFGSGTQLSVL.

The chain carries TRBV5-4 and TRBJ2-7, with a weak D call TRBD2 (6 bases). Germline V CDR1 and CDR2: SGHNT, YYREEE (reference sequence). The CDR3 sequence is 15 residues long. Trimming took 1 base from V and 0 from J, leaving 11 bases between them. The CDR3 loop reads CASSLSAGNSYEQYF. The DNA of the CDR3 is TGTGCCAGCAGCTTGTCGGCGGGGAACTCCTACGAGCAGTACTTC.

The chain has TRBV2 and TRBJ1-5, with 7 bases matching TRBD1. J lost 3 bases, V lost 4 bases, and 12 bases had no gene match. Per the germline V gene, CDR1 is SNHLY and CDR2 is FYNNEI. The CDR3 contains 17 residues. The CDR3 DNA reads as TGTGCCAGCAGTGCGGGAGGGACAGCAAAGACCAATCAGCCCCAGCATTTT. Amino acid sequence: CASSAGGTAKTNQPQHF.

The rearrangement joins TRBV6-5 to TRBJ2-7; D call uncertain. Germline CDR1 MNHEY, CDR2 SVGAGI. The CDR3 is 14 residues long. V shed 7 bases and J shed 3 bases, with 16 bases lying between them. The CDR3 reads CASTRHDSFYEQYF. CDR3 DNA: TGTGCCAGCACCAGACATGATAGCTTCTACGAGCAGTACTTC.

In DNA, the CDR3 is TGTGCCACCAGCAGAGATCTGATAAGCTCCTACAATGAGCAGTTCTTC. Its translation: CATSRDLISSYNEQFF. This chain links TRBV15 with TRBJ2-1; D is undetermined. The CDR3 loop spans 16 amino acids. CDR1 and CDR2 from the germline V gene are LNHNV and YYDKDF (reference sequence). Trimming pared 0 bases from V and 0 bases from J, leaving 9 bases between.

This clone was observed a single time. The chain recombines TRBV19 with TRBJ2-2, with no clear D. Looked up from germline, CDR1 is LNHDA and CDR2 is SQIVND (reference sequence). There are 16 residues in the CDR3. V was shortened by 3 bases and J by 0 bases, with 11 bases between the two germline ends. The CDR3 DNA reads as TGTGCCAGTAGTATCCCCGGAACAGCGAACACCGGGGAGCTGTTTTTT. Translating gives CASSIPGTANTGELFF.

Here the CDR3 DNA reads TGTGCCAGCAGCGTTTGGGCTAGCGGGAGGTCGGAGACCCAGTACTTC. It is translated as CASSVWASGRSETQYF. This chain links TRBV9 with TRBJ2-5; 11 bases align to TRBD2. The V segment lost 2 bases and the J segment 5 bases; nucleotides outside the gene matches: 8. This CDR3 contains 16 residues. The germline V gene has CDR1 SGDLS and CDR2 YYNGEE.

This chain uses TRBV5-8 with TRBJ1-2; D remains unclear. Germline lookup yields CDR1 SGHTS and CDR2 YDEGEE. CDR3 length equals 13 residues. Between the trimmed V and J ends, which lost 3 bases and 7 bases, there was a span of 13 bases. The CDR3 DNA sequence: TGTGCCAGCAGCTGGAGTGGGGTGGCTGGCTACACCTTC. It is translated as CASSWSGVAGYTF.

This sequence joins TRBV5-1 and TRBJ2-1; 7 bases fit TRBD2. From germline, CDR1 is SGHRS and CDR2 YFSETQ. The V gene end was trimmed by 0 bases and the J gene end by 7 bases; junction bases not matched to a gene: 10. The CDR3 sequence is 16 residues long. The CDR3 here is CASSLGVGGPSNEQFF. The CDR3 nucleotides read TGCGCCAGCAGCTTGGGGGTGGGAGGGCCAAGTAATGAGCAGTTCTTC. The variable domain in full, with the rest retrieved from reference TRBV5-1 and TRBJ2-1, is KAGVTQTPRYLIKTRGQQVTLSCSPISGHRSVSWYQQTPGQGLQFLFEYFSETQRNKGNFPGRFSGRQFSNSRSEMNVSTLELGDSALYLCASSLGVGGPSNEQFFGPGTRLTVL.

The rearrangement uses TRBV6-5 and TRBJ1-4; D is unresolved. Germline V lookup: CDR1 MNHEY, CDR2 SVGAGI. This CDR3 region has 13 residues. Trimming took 8 bases from V and 8 from J, leaving 15 bases between them. The CDR3 DNA sequence: TGTGCCAGCCTCAAGTCCGGGCAGGAAAAACTGTTTTTT. It codes for CASLKSGQEKLFF.

This chain links TRBV27 with TRBJ2-7, with 7 bases identical to TRBD1. The trim removed 0 bases at V and 1 base at J, leaving 6 bases unmatched. The CDR3 runs 16 residues. Germline loops: CDR1 MNHEY, CDR2 SMNVEV (reference sequence). The CDR3 DNA is TGTGCCAGCAGTTTATCTTTAGTGGGACAGTCCTACGAGCAGTACTTC. Amino acid sequence: CASSLSLVGQSYEQYF.

This rearrangement joins TRBV30 to TRBJ1-1; 9 bases map to TRBD1. Trimming cost V 1 base and J 0 bases; bases outside gene matches: 12. This CDR3 comprises 18 residues. Per the germline V gene, CDR1 is GTSNPN and CDR2 is SVGIG (reference sequence). Here the CDR3 reads CAWSAKQGAFPMNTEAFF. CDR3 in DNA: TGTGCCTGGAGTGCTAAACAGGGGGCTTTCCCCATGAACACTGAAGCTTTCTTT.

The V call is TRBV9, the J call TRBJ2-2; D gene ambiguous. CDR3 size: 13 residues. The V end lost 3 bases, the J end lost 6 bases, and 9 bases lay between the germline ends. Germline V gives CDR1 SGDLS, CDR2 YYNGEE. The chain's CDR3 is CASSASRPGELFF. In nucleotides, the CDR3 is TGTGCCAGCAGCGCATCTAGGCCCGGGGAGCTGTTTTTT.

The rearrangement links TRBV6-5 to TRBJ2-3, with D tentatively TRBD2 (6 bases). The germline V gene encodes CDR1 MNHEY and CDR2 SVGAGI. Trimming removed 6 bases at V and 5 bases at J, with 12 bases between. The CDR3 sequence is 13 residues long. This CDR3 is CASSPPGVDTQYF. Written as DNA, the CDR3 is TGTGCCAGCAGCCCGCCGGGGGTAGATACGCAGTATTTT.

This CDR3 reads CASSFDSSANYGYTF. The CDR3 DNA follows: TGTGCCAGCAGCTTCGACAGCTCGGCCAACTATGGCTACACCTTC. The chain recombines TRBV7-3 with TRBJ1-2; D perhaps matches TRBD1 (5 bases). Trimming stripped 3 bases from V and 2 bases from J, with 13 bases between. CDR1 and CDR2 (germline): SGHTA, FQGTGA. This CDR3 spans 15 amino acids. Full variable domain (outside the CDR3, taken from reference TRBV7-3 and TRBJ1-2): GAGVSQTPSNKVTEKGKYVELRCDPISGHTALYWYRQSLGQGPEFLIYFQGTGAADDSGLPNDRFFAVRPEGSVSTLKIQRTERGDSAVYLCASSFDSSANYGYTFGSGTRLTVV.

The CDR3 DNA reads TGTGCCAGCTCACCATTGGGGCCGACTGGTGCTGGAAACACCATATATTTT. The encoded protein is CASSPLGPTGAGNTIYF. J is TRBJ1-3 and V is TRBV18; D perhaps matches TRBD1 (5 bases). CDR1 is KGHSH, CDR2 LQKENI, per germline. With 2 bases removed from V and 2 bases from J, the gap between germline ends came to 16 bases. The CDR3 consists of 17 residues.

V is TRBV19 and J is TRBJ2-7, with 7 bases fitting TRBD1. This CDR3 is 14 amino acids long. The ends lost 6 bases at V and 2 bases at J; junction bases unmatched: 7. Germline V gives CDR1 LNHDA, CDR2 SQIVND (reference sequence). For the CDR3, the DNA is TGTGCCAGTAGCTCGGGACAGTTGGCCTACGAGCAGTACTTC. Its protein is CASSSGQLAYEQYF. The whole variable domain, remainder taken from reference TRBV19 and TRBJ2-7, is DGGITQSPKYLFRKEGQNVTLSCEQNLNHDAMYWYRQDPGQGLRLIYYSQIVNDFQKGDIAEGYSVSREKKESFPLTVTSAQKNPTAFYLCASSSGQLAYEQYFGPGTRLTVT.

The V and J genes are TRBV5-1 and TRBJ2-2; TRBD1 might be the D (6 bases). The ends were cut back, 8 bases at V and 2 bases at J, with 13 bases in the middle. Germline CDR1 is SGHRS and CDR2 is YFSETQ. The CDR3 is made up of 14 amino acids. The CDR3 DNA reads TGCGCCAGGTCACGGGACACTAACACCGGGGAGCTGTTTTTT. It codes for CARSRDTNTGELFF.

Notes on this clone: The sample holds other DNA sequences that translate to the same CDR3. The chain combines TRBV7-6 with TRBJ2-7; 7 bases map to TRBD1. Germline lookup yields CDR1 SGHVS and CDR2 FNYEAQ. CDR3 length: 14 amino acids. J gave up 2 bases and V 5 bases, and 6 bases lay outside the gene matches. CDR3 region: CASSSRQGAYEQYF. DNA of the CDR3: TGTGCCAGCAGCAGCCGACAGGGCGCCTACGAGCAGTACTTC.

On this clone: A read error may account for a junction end that differs from germline. The CDR3 bases are TGTGCCAGCAGTCGCGTGACTAGTTTAGGGCGTGTCTTC. This sequence encodes CASSRVTSLGRVF. This chain joins TRBV27 and TRBJ2-1; weak D call: TRBD2 (6 bases). This CDR3 has 13 residues. Looked up from germline, CDR1 is MNHEY and CDR2 is SMNVEV (reference sequence).

This clone was detected only once. The chain couples TRBV11-2 to TRBJ1-2; 9 bases are a match to TRBD1. V dropped 3 bases and J dropped 7; count of bases not matched to a gene: 9. Germline CDR1 SGHAT, CDR2 FQNNGV. The CDR3 extends over 15 amino acids. The CDR3 sequence is CASSFRDRATGGYTF. The CDR3 bases are TGTGCCAGCAGCTTCCGGGACAGGGCGACCGGTGGCTACACCTTC.

The V call is TRBV9, the J call TRBJ2-1; the match to TRBD2 covers 8 bases. The V and J ends lost 0 bases and 6 bases, in that order; junction bases with no gene match: 8. The CDR3 sequence is 16 residues long. The germline V gene has CDR1 SGDLS and CDR2 YYNGEE. The chain's CDR3 is CASSVGTSILGNEQFF. The CDR3 region has the DNA TGTGCCAGCAGCGTAGGGACTAGCATTTTGGGCAATGAGCAGTTCTTC.

The rearrangement joins TRBV27 to TRBJ1-2; 7 bases are a match to TRBD1. Germline loops: CDR1 MNHEY, CDR2 SMNVEV (reference sequence). CDR3 length equals 12 residues. V shed 5 bases, J shed 11 bases, and the junction held 8 bases outside the gene matches. The CDR3 DNA is TGTGCCAGCAGTCCGGGGACAGCCTCATACACCTTC. Translated: CASSPGTASYTF.

The CDR3: CASSTDRGLETQYF. DNA for the CDR3: TGTGCCAGCAGTACGGACAGGGGGCTTGAGACCCAGTACTTC. This chain uses TRBV5-5 with TRBJ2-5, with 11 positions matching TRBD1. The V and J ends lost 5 bases and 5 bases, in that order; junction bases with no gene match: 5. The CDR3 is 14 residues long. CDR1 SGHKS and CDR2 YYEKEE come from the germline V gene (reference sequence).

This chain joins TRBV6-5 and TRBJ1-2; a weak D match, TRBD1 (5 bases). There are 14 residues in the CDR3. Germline V gene lookup returns CDR1 MNHEY and CDR2 SVGAGI. Trimming left V 11 bases short and J 2 bases short, with 18 bases between. DNA for the CDR3: TGTGCCGTTATTTCCCGGGGCGCGAACTATGGCTACACCTTC. Translating it yields CAVISRGANYGYTF.